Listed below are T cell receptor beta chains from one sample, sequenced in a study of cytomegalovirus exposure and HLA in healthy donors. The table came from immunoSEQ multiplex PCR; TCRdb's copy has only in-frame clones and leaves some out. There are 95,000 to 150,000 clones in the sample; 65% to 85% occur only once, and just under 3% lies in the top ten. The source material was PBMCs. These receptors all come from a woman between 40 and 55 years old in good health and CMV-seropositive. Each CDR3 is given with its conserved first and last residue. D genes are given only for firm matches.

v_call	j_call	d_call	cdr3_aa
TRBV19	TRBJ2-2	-	CASSGFAAGGELFF
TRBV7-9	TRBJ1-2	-	CASSYRREEGYTF
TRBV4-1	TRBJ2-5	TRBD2	CASSQDMGLAGGQYQETQYF
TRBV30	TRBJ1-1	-	CAWRRGNTEAFF
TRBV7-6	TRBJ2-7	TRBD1	CASSSSGTGYTPYSYEQYF
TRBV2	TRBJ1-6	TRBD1	CASRGTGDSPLHF
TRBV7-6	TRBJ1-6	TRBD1	CASSLQGDNSPLHF
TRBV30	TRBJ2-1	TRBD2	CALMTSGIGYNEQFF
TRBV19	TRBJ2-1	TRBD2	CASTAGGRNEQFF
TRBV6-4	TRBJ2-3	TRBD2	CASSGTSGSFYF
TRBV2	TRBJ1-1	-	CASKRQVGVVLGTEAFF
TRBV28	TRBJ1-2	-	CATYNGGSNYGYTF
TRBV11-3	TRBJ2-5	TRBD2	CASSSGGVSETQYF
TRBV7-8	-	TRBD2	CASSATTSGRPEQYF
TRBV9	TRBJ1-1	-	CASSEAGTKNTEAFF